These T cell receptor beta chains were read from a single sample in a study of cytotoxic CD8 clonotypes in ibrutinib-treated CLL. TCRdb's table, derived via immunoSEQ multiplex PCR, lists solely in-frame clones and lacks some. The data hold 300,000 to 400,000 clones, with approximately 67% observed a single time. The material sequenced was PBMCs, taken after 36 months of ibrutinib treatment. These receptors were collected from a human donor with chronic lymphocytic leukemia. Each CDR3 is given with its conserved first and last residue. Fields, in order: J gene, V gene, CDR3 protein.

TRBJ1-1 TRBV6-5 CASNRQGVTEAFF
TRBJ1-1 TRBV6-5 CASSYRGNTEAFF
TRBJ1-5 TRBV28 CASSLGTVVQPQHF
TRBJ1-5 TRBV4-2 CASSQDVRGNNQPQHF
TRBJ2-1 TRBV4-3 CASSPDTGLAGSYNEQFF
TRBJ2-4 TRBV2 CASSVGKWTKNIQYF
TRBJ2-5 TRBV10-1 CASSVGGRETQYF
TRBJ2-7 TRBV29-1 CSVEPSGPDYEQYF
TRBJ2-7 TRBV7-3 CASSLTGAGGLREQYF
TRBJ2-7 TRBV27 CASSPHPARAYEQYF
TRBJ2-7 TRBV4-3 CASSQGDSSYEQYF
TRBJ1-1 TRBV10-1 CASSEGRWFGNTEAFF
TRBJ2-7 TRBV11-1 CASSSGTGRYEQYF
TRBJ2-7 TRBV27 CASSLIGSYEQYF
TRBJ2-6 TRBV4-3 CASSQGAGTGANVLTF
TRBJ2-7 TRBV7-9 CASSLGRSSYEQYF
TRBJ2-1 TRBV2 CASSEARTSGGGNEQFF
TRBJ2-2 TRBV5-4 CASSLARRPGELFF
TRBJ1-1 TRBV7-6 CASSLVGQAFGKTEAFF
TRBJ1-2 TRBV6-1 CASSRQENYGYTF
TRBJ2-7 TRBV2 CASREQGVGEQYF
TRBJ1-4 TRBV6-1 CASSGGGEKLFF
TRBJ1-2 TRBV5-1 CASSSSPGQGAGAGYYGYTF
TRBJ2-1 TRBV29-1 CSDTHTWTSVSYNEQFF
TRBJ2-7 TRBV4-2 CASSQDWNPPAVHF
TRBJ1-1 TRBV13 CASSHTGGTEAFF
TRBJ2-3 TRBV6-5 CASSREFGSTQYF
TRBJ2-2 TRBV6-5 CASNEQGNTGELFF
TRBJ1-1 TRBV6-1 CASSDTGRGTEAFF
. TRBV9 CASSVRSGNTGELFF
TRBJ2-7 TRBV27 CASSPRRTGVHEQYF
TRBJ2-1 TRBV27 CASSLEGWSYNEQFF
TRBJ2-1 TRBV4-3 CASSQNGDPYNEQFF
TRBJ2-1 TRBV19 CASRRSGYSYNEQFF
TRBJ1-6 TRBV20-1 CSAGVGLALHF
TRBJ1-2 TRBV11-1 CASSAETGPGDGYTF
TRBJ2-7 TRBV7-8 CASSLVQGSYEQYF
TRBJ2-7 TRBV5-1 CASSLAGQGFLRGYEQYF
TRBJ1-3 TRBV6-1 CASSESGSSGNTIYF
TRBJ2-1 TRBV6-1 CASSEFPLLSPYNEQFF
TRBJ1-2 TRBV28 CASSGRVSLYGYTF
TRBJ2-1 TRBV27 CASSPTGFSYNEQFF
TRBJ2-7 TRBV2 CASSRDRGSYEQYF
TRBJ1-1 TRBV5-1 CASSLMTTAGDTEAFF
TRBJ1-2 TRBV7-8 CASSRMGQGAGYTF
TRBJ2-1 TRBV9 CASGTGEYNEQFF
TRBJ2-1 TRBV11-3 CASSQQGARQFF
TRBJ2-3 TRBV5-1 CASSWLTDTQYF
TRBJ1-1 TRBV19 CASTPSRPDGNTEAFF
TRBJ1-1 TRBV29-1 CSVVNGGLMNTEAFF
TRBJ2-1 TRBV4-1 CASSQLTSTPLNEQFF
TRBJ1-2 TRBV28 CASSLTGQGPYGYTF
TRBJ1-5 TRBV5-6 CASSGGLLDQPQHF
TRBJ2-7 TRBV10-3 CATTGGGEQYF
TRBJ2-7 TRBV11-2 CASSSGYSYEQYF
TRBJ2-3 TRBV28 CASSLSGGGTDTQYF
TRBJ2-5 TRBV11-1 CASSLRSSGSWETQYF
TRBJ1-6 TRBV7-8 CASSRRSSSPLHF
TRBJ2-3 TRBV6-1 CASREGSGTQYF
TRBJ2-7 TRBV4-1 CASSQEGRASYEQYF